This T cell receptor beta chain is drawn from a study of T cells in Graves' hyperthyroidism and ophthalmopathy. The overall study: Peripheral blood was taken when the disease was first diagnosed, before any treatment began.

From RNA transcripts, TCR beta CDR3 regions were amplified. RT-PCR in the first round (using the HTBI primer set) targeted the TCR CDR3. In TCRdb, the multiplex PCR reads were re-called with MiXCR into one record per CDR3 protein. The top ten clones hold around 20% of a sample with around 390,000 distinct CDR3 sequences, about 14% of them seen once. Exclusion of a patient resulted from uncontrolled infection, other autoimmune disease, pregnancy or lactation. Comments on this clonotype: Its specificity is not known. This may stem from a read error, because a much larger clone lies one nucleotide away.

General study points: Within blood appeared most thyroid clonotypes that had expanded above 0.001. Researchers report that a 13 V-J model separated ophthalmopathy from stable hyperthyroidism.

Source material: blood. The TCR was taken from a woman in her twenties or thirties with Graves' ophthalmopathy.

The CDR3 bases are TGTGCCAGCAGTACCAGGGACAGGACCTCCTACAATGAGCAGTTCTTC. As protein: CASSTRDRTSYNEQFF. This chain uses TRBV28 with TRBJ2-1, with TRBD1 matching 8 bases. The trim removed 5 bases at V and 0 bases at J, leaving 6 bases unmatched. This CDR3 is 16 amino acids long. Germline V CDR1 and CDR2: MDHEN, SYDVKM.